The 20 T cell receptor beta chains below come from one sample, sequenced in a study of radiation and T cells in renal cell carcinoma. Method: immunoSEQ multiplex PCR; TCRdb's copy keeps in-frame clones and lacks some. The sample carries around 130,000 clones, approximately 75% recorded once. Time point denoted: blood 2 weeks post-SBRT. This sample's treatment: 15 Gy SBRT to primary tumor, nephrectomy 4 weeks later. Source: blood, taken from a patient whose treatment included radiotherapy and nephrectomy. The source is a woman aged 55-70 years with renal cell carcinoma.

This sequence joins TRBV28 and TRBJ2-7; no firm D call. V was shortened by 11 bases and J by 3 bases, with 8 bases between the two germline ends. This CDR3 has 10 residues. The germline CDR1 and CDR2 sequences are MDHEN and SYDVKM. The CDR3 spells CAAVNYEQYF. In DNA form, the CDR3 reads TGTGCCGCGGTTAACTACGAGCAGTACTTC.

This chain joins TRBV18 and TRBJ1-1, with D unresolved. Looked up from germline, CDR1 is KGHSH and CDR2 is LQKENI. V lost 6 bases to trimming and J lost 4 bases, with 6 bases between them. CDR3 length: 11 residues. CDR3 DNA: TGTGCCAGCTCGATGGGCACTGAAGCTTTCTTT. Protein sequence: CASSMGTEAFF.

This clone was counted many times. At the DNA level, this CDR3 is encoded by other sequences in the same sample as well. The CDR3 sequence: CASKTGGTDTQYF. CDR3 nucleotides: TGTGCCAGCAAGACAGGAGGCACAGATACGCAGTATTTT. This chain links TRBV7-9 with TRBJ2-3, with D possibly TRBD1 on 6 matching bases. V was shortened by 7 bases and J by 1 base, with 9 bases between the two germline ends. The CDR3 loop spans 13 amino acids. Germline V gene data show CDR1 as SEHNR and CDR2 as FQNEAQ (reference sequence).

This clone was observed a few times. V and J are TRBV28 and TRBJ1-5; no clear D gene. V dropped 7 bases and J dropped 5 bases, with 9 bases sitting between them. Germline V lookup: CDR1 MDHEN, CDR2 SYDVKM. The CDR3 extends over 12 amino acids. CDR3 sequence (DNA): TGTGCCAGCACTTCCGGGGATCAGCCCCAGCATTTT. This gives the protein CASTSGDQPQHF.

The chain combines TRBV10-3 with TRBJ2-3; the match to TRBD1 covers 8 bases. The ends lost 10 bases at V and 3 bases at J; junction bases unmatched: 12. The CDR3 spans 15 residues. Germline V gene sequence: CDR1 ENHRY, CDR2 SYGVKD. The CDR3 spells CATRGLRVQTDTQYF. The CDR3 bases are TGTGCCACCAGGGGGCTCAGGGTACAAACAGATACGCAGTATTTT.

V and J are TRBV6-1 and TRBJ2-1; D unclear. The germline V gene encodes CDR1 MNHNS and CDR2 SASEGT. The CDR3 spans 11 residues. Trimming removed 1 base at V and 9 bases at J, with 4 bases between. CDR3 amino acids: CASSEGGEQFF. DNA for the CDR3: TGTGCCAGCAGTGAAGGGGGTGAGCAGTTCTTC.

V usage is TRBV6-1 and J usage is TRBJ1-6; possibly TRBD1 for D (5 bases). Germline V gene data show CDR1 as MNHNS and CDR2 as SASEGT. The V and J ends lost 10 bases and 7 bases respectively, with 14 bases between them. The CDR3 runs to 13 residues. CDR3 in DNA: TGTGCCACCCACGGGGCTGGGAATTCACCCCTCCACTTT. It yields the protein CATHGAGNSPLHF.

About this clone: At one of its ends the junction is not consistent with the germline gene, which may arise from a read error. The V gene is TRBV7-7, the J gene TRBJ2-2; D is tentatively TRBD1 or TRBD2 (5 bases each). CDR1 is SSHAT, CDR2 FNYEAQ, per germline (reference sequence). The CDR3 runs 15 residues. The CDR3 region is CASSLGFGDPGELFF. The CDR3 DNA reads as TGTGCTAGCAGCTTAGGATTTGGGGACCCCGGGGAGCTGTTTTTT.

The rearrangement uses TRBV7-9 and TRBJ2-7; maybe TRBD1 (5 bases). This CDR3 has 16 residues. Trimming left V 5 bases short and J 1 base short, with 18 bases between. Germline CDR1 reads SEHNR; CDR2 reads FQNEAQ (reference sequence). The CDR3 bases are TGTGCCAGCAGCCCAGGACACGACTTCAGGTCCTACGAGCAGTACTTC. Translated, it gives CASSPGHDFRSYEQYF.

This chain's CDR3 is CASSVAGTSRYEQFF. The DNA of the CDR3 is TGTGCCAGCAGCGTAGCTGGGACTAGCCGATATGAGCAGTTCTTC. V and J are TRBV9 and TRBJ2-1; 9 bases match TRBD2. The CDR3 is made up of 15 amino acids. The V segment lost 0 bases and the J segment 8 bases; nucleotides outside the gene matches: 6. Germline V lookup: CDR1 SGDLS, CDR2 YYNGEE. The full variable domain, completed using reference TRBV9 and TRBJ2-1, is DSGVTQTPKHLITATGQRVTLRCSPRSGDLSVYWYQQSLDQGLQFLIQYYNGEERAKGNILERFSAQQFPDLHSELNLSSLELGDSALYFCASSVAGTSRYEQFFGPGTRLTVL.

The sample holds a few counts of this clone. The rearrangement links TRBV6-5 to TRBJ1-1; maybe TRBD1 (5 bases). The CDR3 contains 16 residues. The germline V and J ends were trimmed by 3 bases and 4 bases, with 18 bases remaining between them. Germline V gene data show CDR1 as MNHEY and CDR2 as SVGAGI. In DNA form, the CDR3 reads TGTGCCAGCAGTTATCAGCCGCAGGGCGTGACCACTGAAGCTTTCTTT. Encoded protein: CASSYQPQGVTTEAFF.

This clone was recorded a few times. The CDR3 DNA is TGCGCCAGCAGCCAAGGATGGAGTGAGAACACTGAAGCTTTCTTT. Amino acids: CASSQGWSENTEAFF. V usage is TRBV4-3 and J usage is TRBJ1-1; the D is unclear. The V end lost 1 base, the J end lost 1 base, and 10 bases lay between the germline ends. Germline CDR1 reads LGHNA; CDR2 reads YSLEER. This CDR3 has 15 residues.

The gene calls are TRBV6-6 and TRBJ2-3; the D gene is possibly TRBD1 (5 bases). Germline assignment: CDR1 MNHNY and CDR2 SVGAGI (reference sequence). This CDR3 has 15 residues. V lost 4 bases, J lost 4 bases, and 15 bases lay in between. For the CDR3, the DNA is TGTGCCAGCAGTTCCGGACAATTCCTTGCAGATACGCAGTATTTT. Protein: CASSSGQFLADTQYF.

This clone turned up a few times. This chain connects TRBV30 to TRBJ2-7; D perhaps matches TRBD2 (5 bases). This CDR3 is built from 13 residues. Germline V gene lookup returns CDR1 GTSNPN and CDR2 SVGIG (reference sequence). The V and J ends lost 2 bases and 3 bases respectively, with 11 bases between them. The CDR3 bases are TGTGCCTGGAGTTTGGCCAGCGGCTACGAGCAGTACTTC. Translation gives CAWSLASGYEQYF.

This chain joins TRBV19 and TRBJ1-1; maybe TRBD1 (5 bases). The germline V and J ends were trimmed by 7 bases and 0 bases, with 9 bases remaining between them. CDR1 and CDR2 from the germline V gene are LNHDA and SQIVND (reference sequence). The length of the CDR3 is 13 residues. CDR3 coding DNA: TGTGCCAGTACGGGACGGATGAACACTGAAGCTTTCTTT. Amino acids: CASTGRMNTEAFF.

V gene TRBV4-2 combines with J gene TRBJ2-3; the match to TRBD2 covers 9 bases. V dropped 2 bases and J dropped 2; count of bases not matched to a gene: 14. Germline V gives CDR1 LGHNA, CDR2 YNFKEQ. The CDR3 length is 19 residues. CDR3 in amino acids: CASSQPLDLAGIYTDTQYF. In DNA form, the CDR3 reads TGTGCCAGCAGCCAACCCCTCGATCTAGCGGGGATTTACACAGATACGCAGTATTTT.

The rearrangement links TRBV6-1 to TRBJ2-7; 8 nucleotides match TRBD1. Germline CDR1 is MNHNS and CDR2 is SASEGT. The CDR3 is 14 residues long. J gave up 4 bases and V 7 bases, and 9 bases lay outside the gene matches. This chain's CDR3 is CASKQGQGSYEQYF. DNA of the CDR3: TGTGCCAGCAAGCAAGGACAGGGTTCGTACGAGCAGTACTTC.

The rearrangement links TRBV9 to TRBJ2-3; D may be TRBD2 (5 bases). CDR1 and CDR2 (germline): SGDLS, YYNGEE. Trimming removed 4 bases from V and 7 bases from J, with 10 bases in between. The CDR3 is made up of 12 amino acids. The CDR3 bases are TGTGCCAGCAGCTCGGACTTGAATACGCAGTATTTT. As protein: CASSSDLNTQYF.

This clone has only a few counts. The chain carries TRBV2 and TRBJ1-4, with 7 bases matching TRBD1. Looked up from germline, CDR1 is SNHLY and CDR2 is FYNNEI. V shed 5 bases, J shed 6 bases, and the junction held 18 bases outside the gene matches. This CDR3 is built from 18 residues. The CDR3 DNA reads as TGTGCCAGCAGTCCGCCCACAGGGGTGTGGGGTTGGGATGAAAAACTGTTTTTT. Translating gives CASSPPTGVWGWDEKLFF. Full variable domain (missing parts from reference TRBV2 and TRBJ1-4): EPEVTQTPSHQVTQMGQEVILRCVPISNHLYFYWYRQILGQKVEFLVSFYNNEISEKSEIFDDQFSVERPDGSNFTLKIRSTKLEDSAMYFCASSPPTGVWGWDEKLFFGSGTQLSVL.

V gene TRBV7-9 combines with J gene TRBJ1-1; perhaps TRBD1 as D (5 bases). CDR1 and CDR2 from the germline V gene are SEHNR and FQNEAQ (reference sequence). This CDR3 is built from 15 residues. V lost 6 bases to trimming and J lost 2 bases, with 16 bases between them. The chain's CDR3 is CASRSNWGRNTEAFF. In nucleotides, the CDR3 is TGTGCCAGCAGGTCTAATTGGGGGAGAAACACTGAAGCTTTCTTT.